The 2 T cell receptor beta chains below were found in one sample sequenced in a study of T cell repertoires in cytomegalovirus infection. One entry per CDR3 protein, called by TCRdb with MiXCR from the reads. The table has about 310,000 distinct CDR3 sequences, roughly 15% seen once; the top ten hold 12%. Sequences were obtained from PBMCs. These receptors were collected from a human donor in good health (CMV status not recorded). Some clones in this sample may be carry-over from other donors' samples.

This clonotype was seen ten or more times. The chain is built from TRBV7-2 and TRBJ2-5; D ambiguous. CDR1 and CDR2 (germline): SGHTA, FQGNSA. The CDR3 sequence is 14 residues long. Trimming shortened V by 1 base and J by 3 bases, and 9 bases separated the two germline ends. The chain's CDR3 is CASSLVVGKETQYF. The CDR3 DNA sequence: TGTGCCAGCAGCTTAGTGGTGGGAAAAGAGACCCAGTACTTC.

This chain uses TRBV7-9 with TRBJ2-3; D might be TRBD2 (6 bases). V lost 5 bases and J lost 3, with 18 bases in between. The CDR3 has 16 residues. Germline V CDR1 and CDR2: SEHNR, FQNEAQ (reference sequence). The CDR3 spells CASSARSAGGTDTQYF. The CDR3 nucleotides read TGTGCCAGCAGCGCCAGATCCGCCGGGGGAACAGATACGCAGTATTTT.